A single sample is the source of the 32 T cell receptor beta chains below, sequenced in a study of CD8+CD57+ T cells in acquired aplastic anemia. Patients sequenced had flow cytometry evidence of CD8+CD57+ cell expansion. Genomic DNA templated the TCR beta VDJ and CDR3 profiling. One entry per CDR3 protein, called by TCRdb with MiXCR from the reads. There are hundreds of thousands of distinct CDR3 sequences in the sample; approximately 32% occur only once, and less than 0.85% lies in the top ten. The sample was sorted CD4+, CD8+, or CD8+CD57+ T cells (not recorded which) from PBMCs. Source of these receptors: a human donor with aplastic anemia.

J is TRBJ1-5 and V is TRBV9; possibly TRBD1 for D (5 bases). Germline CDR1 is SGDLS and CDR2 is YYNGEE. The CDR3 extends over 11 amino acids. With 4 bases removed from V and 9 bases from J, the gap between germline ends came to 8 bases. CDR3 DNA: TGTGCCAGCAGCCACGGGACGCCCCAGCATTTT. It specifies CASSHGTPQHF. Full variable domain (remainder filled in from reference TRBV9 and TRBJ1-5): DSGVTQTPKHLITATGQRVTLRCSPRSGDLSVYWYQQSLDQGLQFLIQYYNGEERAKGNILERFSAQQFPDLHSELNLSSLELGDSALYFCASSHGTPQHFGDGTRLSIL.

The CDR3 DNA follows: TGTGCCATCAGTGCTGGGACAGGGCTTTATCAGCCCCAGCATTTT. This encodes CAISAGTGLYQPQHF. This chain links TRBV10-3 with TRBJ1-5, with 9 positions matching TRBD1. The CDR3 contains 15 residues. Germline V gives CDR1 ENHRY, CDR2 SYGVKD. V shed 4 bases and J 5 bases; nucleotides not matched to a gene: 6.

J is TRBJ2-1 and V is TRBV11-1; TRBD2 matches at 8 bases. Unmatched junction bases numbered 10, after V lost 0 bases and J lost 9 bases. The CDR3 covers 16 residues. Germline CDR1 reads SGHAT; CDR2 reads FQDESV (reference sequence). The CDR3 region has the DNA TGTGCCAGCAGCTTAGCGTTACGGGGGGGATTCGGTGAGCAGTTCTTC. This gives the protein CASSLALRGGFGEQFF.

This clonotype was seen at least ten times. CDR3 sequence: CASSEPGQGSYEQYF. The CDR3 nucleotides are TGTGCCAGCAGTGAACCGGGACAGGGCTCCTACGAGCAGTACTTC. The V call is TRBV25-1, the J call TRBJ2-7, with TRBD1 identical over 9 bases. Trimming cost V 2 bases and J 0 bases; bases outside gene matches: 2. Germline CDR1 is MGHDK and CDR2 is SYGVNS. The CDR3 is 15 residues long.

The chain recombines TRBV12-3 or TRBV12-4 with TRBJ1-5; D not certain. The V end was cut by 3 bases, the J end by 10 bases, with 22 bases between. The CDR3 consists of 16 residues. CDR3 amino acids: CASSLGLLSRQAPQHF. The DNA for the CDR3 is TGTGCCAGCAGTTTGGGCCTCTTAAGCCGTCAAGCCCCCCAGCATTTT.

The V and J genes are TRBV20-1 and TRBJ1-2; 12 bases fit TRBD1. Germline V CDR1 and CDR2: DFQATT, SNEGSKA (reference sequence). J was trimmed by 8 bases and V by 6 bases; bases with no gene match: 13. There are 15 residues in the CDR3. The CDR3 DNA is TGCAGTGCCATAGAACCGGGACAGGGGGCGCGCGGCTACACCTTC. Translation: CSAIEPGQGARGYTF.

The chain carries TRBV2 and TRBJ2-1; 9 bases fit TRBD2. Trimming cost V 2 bases and J 9 bases; bases outside gene matches: 11. Germline CDR1 reads SNHLY; CDR2 reads FYNNEI. The CDR3 totals 16 residues. The CDR3 DNA reads as TGTGCCAGCAGTGAATTTAGGCGGGGGGGCCCTTTTGAGCAGTTCTTC. Encoded protein: CASSEFRRGGPFEQFF. Using reference TRBV2 and TRBJ2-1 for the parts outside the CDR3, the full variable domain is EPEVTQTPSHQVTQMGQEVILRCVPISNHLYFYWYRQILGQKVEFLVSFYNNEISEKSEIFDDQFSVERPDGSNFTLKIRSTKLEDSAMYFCASSEFRRGGPFEQFFGPGTRLTVL.

The J gene is TRBJ2-5, the V gene TRBV28; weak D call: TRBD2 (6 bases). The CDR3 covers 15 residues. The germline V gene encodes CDR1 MDHEN and CDR2 SYDVKM. V lost 10 bases, J lost 4 bases, and 22 bases lay in between. The CDR3 DNA is TGTGCCACCATTATAGGGACTGTCCAGGGAGAGACCCAGTACTTC. Residues: CATIIGTVQGETQYF.

V usage is TRBV10-3 and J usage is TRBJ2-7, with 7 bases lining up with TRBD2. The J segment lost 0 bases and the V segment lost 10 bases, leaving 12 bases of the junction unmatched. Germline V gives CDR1 ENHRY, CDR2 SYGVKD. This CDR3 is built from 15 residues. For the CDR3, the DNA is TGTGCCACCGGGGGTGTGAGGGACTACTCCTACGAGCAGTACTTC. The encoded protein is CATGGVRDYSYEQYF.

This clonotype has a handful of counts. This may be a read error: a much more frequent sequence differs by one nucleotide. The chain employs TRBV2 and TRBJ1-3, with unresolved D. In germline, CDR1 is SNHLY, CDR2 FYNNEI. The CDR3 has 11 residues. The CDR3 bases are TGTGCCAGCAGTGTTGGAGACACCATATATTTT. It specifies CASSVGDTIYF.

The genes are TRBV6-5 and TRBJ1-2; the match to TRBD1 covers 11 bases. The CDR3 is 16 residues long. Germline assignment: CDR1 MNHEY and CDR2 SVGAGI. The V gene end was trimmed by 2 bases and the J gene end by 4 bases; junction bases not matched to a gene: 6. This CDR3 is CASSYVRTGGGYGYTF. In DNA, the CDR3 is TGTGCCAGCAGTTACGTAAGGACAGGGGGCGGCTATGGCTACACCTTC.

The chain joins TRBV27 to TRBJ1-2; TRBD1 agrees at 8 bases. The CDR3 totals 14 residues. CDR1 and CDR2 from the germline V gene are MNHEY and SMNVEV (reference sequence). V lost 3 bases and J lost 5; bases outside the gene matches: 5. CDR3 protein: CASSFGQGEYGYTF. CDR3 sequence (DNA): TGTGCCAGCAGTTTTGGACAGGGCGAATATGGCTACACCTTC.

The chain links TRBV10-1 to TRBJ2-7; a weak D match, TRBD2 (6 bases). Deletions cut 11 bases from V and 3 bases from J, with 26 bases between. The CDR3 spans 16 residues. The germline CDR1 and CDR2 sequences are WNHNN and SYGVQD (reference sequence). The CDR3 reads CAPRRGRGQAGYEQYF. In DNA form, the CDR3 reads TGCGCCCCAAGGAGGGGAAGAGGTCAGGCTGGCTACGAGCAGTACTTC.

As to this clonotype: Germline and junction disagree at one end, which may indicate a read error. The CDR3 sequence is CASSPGLARSSYNEQFF. The CDR3 DNA reads TGTGCTAGCAGCCCAGGACTAGCGAGGAGCTCCTACAATGAGCAGTTCTTC. The chain uses TRBV7-7 and TRBJ2-1; 9 nucleotides match TRBD2. The CDR3 extends over 17 amino acids. Germline V gene sequence: CDR1 SSHAT, CDR2 FNYEAQ (reference sequence).

This clonotype appeared a few times. The J gene is TRBJ2-3, the V gene TRBV11-3, with 8 bases identical to TRBD2. After removal of 5 bases from V and 2 bases from J, the junction contained 3 bases not matched to a gene. There are 14 residues in the CDR3. Germline values: CDR1 SGHNT, CDR2 YENEEA. The CDR3 here is CASSRRGDTDTQYF. In nucleotides, the CDR3 is TGTGCCAGCAGCAGGCGGGGGGACACAGATACGCAGTATTTT.

This clonotype came up many times. The chain carries TRBV15 and TRBJ1-6, with a possible D match to TRBD1 (5 bases). Germline loops: CDR1 LNHNV, CDR2 YYDKDF (reference sequence). The CDR3 extends over 17 amino acids. The V end lost 0 bases, the J end lost 7 bases, and 16 bases lay between the germline ends. CDR3 nucleotide sequence: TGTGCCACCAGCAGAGATTTGGTTTTTGGGGGAAATTCACCCCTCCACTTT. Amino acids: CATSRDLVFGGNSPLHF.

V usage is TRBV6-1 and J usage is TRBJ1-1; tentative D call: TRBD1 (5 bases). The V end lost 10 bases, the J end lost 1 base, and 16 bases lay between the germline ends. The germline V gene encodes CDR1 MNHNS and CDR2 SASEGT. The CDR3 loop spans 14 amino acids. For the CDR3, the DNA is TGTGCCAACACCTTACGCGGGGGGAACACTGAAGCTTTCTTT. It is translated as CANTLRGGNTEAFF.

In its sample, this clonotype was seen a few times. The gene calls are TRBV2 and TRBJ2-7, with TRBD2 matching over 9 bases. J lost 6 bases, V lost 5 bases, and 11 bases had no gene match. From germline, CDR1 is SNHLY and CDR2 FYNNEI. The CDR3 length is 15 residues. CDR3 sequence reads: CASSSPGAGGAEQYF. DNA for the CDR3: TGTGCCAGCAGTTCTCCGGGAGCGGGAGGTGCCGAGCAGTACTTC.

This clonotype has at least ten counts. The V gene is TRBV7-6, the J gene TRBJ1-2; unclear D gene. This CDR3 has 16 residues. CDR1 is SGHVS, CDR2 FNYEAQ, per germline. The V end lost 6 bases, the J end lost 4 bases, and 21 bases lay between the germline ends. Here the CDR3 reads CASRAPSDPAPYGYTF. CDR3 in DNA: TGTGCCAGCAGGGCTCCCTCGGATCCTGCGCCCTATGGCTACACCTTC.

This clonotype has only a few counts. The rearrangement joins TRBV6-5 to TRBJ2-7; TRBD2 is a possible D gene (5 bases). CDR1 and CDR2 (germline): MNHEY, SVGAGI. V was trimmed by 11 bases and J by 3 bases, leaving 17 bases between them. The CDR3 consists of 13 residues. The CDR3 DNA reads TGTGCCGGAAGTTCGACGGGGATCTACGAGCAGTACTTC. It is translated as CAGSSTGIYEQYF.

The chain carries TRBV25-1 and TRBJ1-2; the D gene is possibly TRBD1 (6 bases). V dropped 5 bases and J dropped 4 bases, with 17 bases sitting between them. The CDR3 runs 15 residues. CDR1 and CDR2 (germline): MGHDK, SYGVNS. The CDR3 here is CASSLGGGGAYGYTF. CDR3 nucleotides: TGTGCCAGCAGTTTAGGTGGTGGGGGGGCCTATGGCTACACCTTC.

V and J are TRBV6-2 or TRBV6-3 and TRBJ2-7; tentative D call: TRBD2 (5 bases). The CDR3 sequence is 14 residues long. The V and J ends lost 6 bases and 2 bases respectively, with 14 bases between them. Germline CDR1 and CDR2: MNHEY and SVGEGT. The CDR3 nucleotides read TGTGCCAGCAGCTGGGGATGGGAGACCTACGAGCAGTACTTC. Residues: CASSWGWETYEQYF.

This clonotype has only a few counts. The chain has TRBV4-3 and TRBJ1-2; maybe TRBD1 (5 bases). Germline values: CDR1 LGHNA, CDR2 YSLEER. V dropped 0 bases and J dropped 1 base, with 9 bases sitting between them. There are 15 residues in the CDR3. Written as DNA, the CDR3 is TGCGCCAGCAGCCAAGATATCGGGGGTAACTATGGCTACACCTTC. Its protein product is CASSQDIGGNYGYTF.

This clonotype has only a few counts. V gene TRBV15 combines with J gene TRBJ1-6; no reliable D call. V gave up 0 bases and J gave up 14 bases, with 17 bases separating them. The CDR3 contains 15 residues. From germline, CDR1 is LNHNV and CDR2 YYDKDF (reference sequence). CDR3 residues: CATSRDVDPSLTLHF. In DNA, the CDR3 is TGTGCCACCAGCAGAGATGTAGATCCTTCACTGACCCTCCACTTT.

This clonotype has at least ten counts. The V gene is TRBV7-2, the J gene TRBJ1-5, with D possibly matching TRBD1 (6 bases). CDR3 length equals 13 residues. CDR1 is SGHTA, CDR2 FQGNSA, per germline. V lost 5 bases, J lost 2 bases, and 7 bases lay in between. The CDR3 loop reads CASSHRGNQPQHF. The CDR3 DNA follows: TGTGCCAGCAGCCACAGGGGCAATCAGCCCCAGCATTTT.

The chain employs TRBV6-2 or TRBV6-3 and TRBJ2-7; TRBD2 matches 13 bases. The trim removed 6 bases at V and 2 bases at J, leaving 4 bases unmatched. The CDR3 extends over 15 amino acids. The germline V gene has CDR1 MNHEY and CDR2 SVGEGT. The CDR3 bases are TGTGCCAGCAGGGGACTAGCGGGGCTCACCTACGAGCAGTACTTC. It translates to CASRGLAGLTYEQYF.

The J gene is TRBJ1-1, the V gene TRBV5-1; D remains ambiguous. V was cut by 4 bases and J by 3 bases, with 10 bases left in between. The V gene's germline CDR1 is SGHRS and CDR2 YFSETQ. The CDR3 has 13 amino acids. CDR3 region: CASSPTTDTEAFF. CDR3 in DNA: TGCGCCAGCAGCCCCACCACAGACACTGAAGCTTTCTTT.

This clonotype was observed at least ten times. The chain links TRBV10-2 to TRBJ2-3; a possible D gene is TRBD2 (6 bases). The V end lost 3 bases, the J end lost 4 bases, and 20 bases lay between the germline ends. Germline-derived CDR1 and CDR2 are WSHSY and SAAADI. The CDR3 sequence is 17 residues long. The CDR3 loop reads CASSEPGLPESPDTQYF. DNA for the CDR3: TGCGCCAGCAGTGAACCGGGACTCCCCGAGTCCCCAGATACGCAGTATTTT.

Worth noting for this clonotype: A much bigger clone sits one base away, suggesting this may be a read error. This chain links TRBV7-9 with TRBJ2-7; unclear D gene. In germline, CDR1 is SEHNR, CDR2 FQNEAQ (reference sequence). There are 14 residues in the CDR3. V dropped 5 bases and J dropped 6 bases, with 17 bases sitting between them. This chain's CDR3 is CASSPESRPSEQYF. The CDR3 region has the DNA TGTGCCAGCAGCCCAGAATCACGACCCTCCGAGCAGTACTTC.

The gene calls are TRBV6-5 and TRBJ1-5, with 9 nucleotides matching TRBD1. The CDR3 covers 16 residues. The junction had 5 bases not matched to a gene; V was cut back by 0 bases and J by 5 bases. From germline, CDR1 is MNHEY and CDR2 SVGAGI. This chain's CDR3 is CASSYSMGQGYQPQHF. CDR3 bases: TGTGCCAGCAGTTACTCGATGGGACAGGGTTATCAGCCCCAGCATTTT.

The V and J genes are TRBV27 and TRBJ2-6; TRBD1 matches at 10 bases. This CDR3 is built from 15 residues. Germline V gives CDR1 MNHEY, CDR2 SMNVEV (reference sequence). Trimming took 8 bases from V and 2 from J; bases not matched to a gene: 3. CDR3 sequence (DNA): TGTGCCAGCGGGGACAGGGGAGCTGGGGCCAACGTCCTGACTTTC. Amino acids: CASGDRGAGANVLTF.

V and J are TRBV10-3 and TRBJ2-1, with D unclear. The CDR3 loop spans 16 amino acids. Germline V CDR1 and CDR2: ENHRY, SYGVKD. V lost 3 bases to trimming and J lost 4 bases, with 16 bases between them. The CDR3 DNA sequence: TGTGCCATCAGTGAAGAAGCGATCTGGGTGTACAATGAGCAGTTCTTC. It encodes CAISEEAIWVYNEQFF.